What follows is one T cell receptor beta chain and its context. Its ends do not fully match the called genes, so a read error is possible. This sample is drawn from a study of T cell clones after liver transplantation. Produced via immunoSEQ multiplex PCR; TCRdb's table is partial and in-frame only. The sample lists around 76,000 clones, about four fifths seen once, with approximately 0.73% in the top ten. This CDR3 is 13 amino acids long. Germline V CDR1 and CDR2: LGHNT, FRNRAP. Here the sequenced sample was CD4+ T cells from blood, taken 12 months after liver transplant. The source of this sequence is a human patient who received a liver transplant. Some of the T cells may derive from the graft donor. The chain uses TRBV12-5 and TRBJ2-3; the D is unclear. The CDR3 coding sequence is TGTGCTAATGGTTTGGGTAGCACAGATACGCAGTATTTT. This codes for CANGLGSTDTQYF.